This entry lists 14 T cell receptor beta chains sequenced from one sample in a study of blood T cell repertoires in COVID-19. Profiled with immunoSEQ multiplex PCR; TCRdb holds only in-frame clones, not every one. The sample includes roughly 240,000 clones, about nine tenths of them seen just once. The sequenced sample was PBMCs or T cells enriched from blood (not recorded which). All receptors derive from a man aged 50 or older who had been exposed to COVID-19.

The V and J genes are TRBV3-1 (or the pseudogene TRBV3-2) and TRBJ2-3; 7 bases line up with TRBD1. The length of the CDR3 is 12 residues. Germline V lookup: CDR1 LGHDT, CDR2 YNNKEL (reference sequence). V lost 4 bases, J lost 9 bases, and 4 bases stayed unmatched. The CDR3 protein is CASSPDRETQYF. CDR3 sequence (DNA): TGTGCCAGCAGCCCCGACAGGGAAACGCAGTATTTT.

V gene TRBV19 combines with J gene TRBJ2-5; D uncertain. The CDR3 loop spans 16 amino acids. Germline V lookup: CDR1 LNHDA, CDR2 SQIVND (reference sequence). V lost 1 base and J 5 bases, leaving 17 bases between the germline ends. CDR3 region: CASSIVGTDLEETQYF. CDR3 nucleotides: TGTGCCAGTAGTATAGTTGGCACAGATTTAGAGGAGACCCAGTACTTC.

CDR3 sequence reads: CSAGGLTYEQYF. DNA of the CDR3: TGCAGCGCCGGGGGGTTGACCTACGAGCAGTACTTC. The chain joins TRBV29-1 to TRBJ2-7, with TRBD2 identical over 7 bases. CDR3 length equals 12 residues. CDR1 and CDR2 from the germline V gene are SQVTM and ANQGSEA. Losses at the gene ends were 7 bases for V and 2 bases for J; bases not matched to a gene: 5.

V and J are TRBV21-1 and TRBJ2-7; the table's TRBD2 call for D was not verified on the DNA. TRBV21-1 is a known pseudogene. The CDR3 totals 17 residues. CDR3 amino acids: CASSKCGEEGFSYEQYV. The DNA for the CDR3 is TGTGCCAGCAGCAAGTGCGGGGAAGAAGGGTTCTCCTACGAGCAGTACGTC.

The chain combines TRBV19 with TRBJ1-5; 7 positions agree with TRBD1. This CDR3 region has 14 residues. Germline CDR1 LNHDA, CDR2 SQIVND (reference sequence). The J segment lost 5 bases and the V segment lost 7 bases, leaving 8 bases of the junction unmatched. CDR3 nucleotide sequence: TGTGCCAGTATTAACAGGGGTCTGGATCAGCCCCAGCATTTT. Protein sequence: CASINRGLDQPQHF.

V is TRBV28 and J is TRBJ1-5; D possibly corresponds to TRBD1 (5 bases). CDR3 length equals 18 residues. Trimming took 6 bases from V and 2 from J, leaving 23 bases between them. Per the germline V gene, CDR1 is MDHEN and CDR2 is SYDVKM. CDR3 DNA sequence: TGTGCCAGCAGCCTTATAGCTTTTGACAGACGGGGCAATCAGCCCCAGCATTTT. Protein: CASSLIAFDRRGNQPQHF.

This chain links TRBV7-9 with TRBJ2-7; 7 bases match TRBD2. The length of the CDR3 is 14 residues. CDR1 and CDR2 (germline): SEHNR, FQNEAQ (reference sequence). V trimming: 5 bases; J trimming: 2 bases; junction bases outside the gene matches: 6. CDR3 sequence reads: CASSGAGDPYEQYF. The CDR3 coding sequence is TGTGCCAGCAGCGGGGCGGGGGACCCCTACGAGCAGTACTTC. The full variable domain, its missing parts supplied by reference TRBV7-9 and TRBJ2-7, is DTGVSQNPRHKITKRGQNVTFRCDPISEHNRLYWYRQTLGQGPEFLTYFQNEAQLEKSRLLSDRFSAERPKGSFSTLEIQRTEQGDSAMYLCASSGAGDPYEQYFGPGTRLTVT.

The chain is built from TRBV29-1 and TRBJ1-1; D is unclear. In germline, CDR1 is SQVTM, CDR2 ANQGSEA. The CDR3 loop spans 14 amino acids. The V and J ends lost 7 bases and 0 bases respectively, with 15 bases between them. This CDR3 reads CSGDGGRMNTEAFF. Here the CDR3 DNA reads TGCAGCGGTGACGGAGGGAGGATGAACACTGAAGCTTTCTTT. The complete variable domain, with remaining parts taken from reference TRBV29-1 and TRBJ1-1, reads SAVISQKPSRDICQRGTSLTIQCQVDSQVTMMFWYRQQPGQSLTLIATANQGSEATYESGFVIDKFPISRPNLTFSTLTVSNMSPEDSSIYLCSGDGGRMNTEAFFGQGTRLTVV.

This rearrangement joins TRBV5-4 to TRBJ2-5, with 7 bases matching TRBD1. CDR3 length: 15 amino acids. Germline V gene lookup returns CDR1 SGHNT and CDR2 YYREEE (reference sequence). After removal of 6 bases from V and 2 bases from J, the junction contained 10 bases not matched to a gene. CDR3 loop: CASTTGQEKQETQYF. CDR3 nucleotide sequence: TGTGCCAGCACCACAGGACAGGAGAAACAAGAGACCCAGTACTTC. Looking up the rest from reference TRBV5-4 and TRBJ2-5 gives the full variable domain: ETGVTQSPTHLIKTRGQQVTLRCSSQSGHNTVSWYQQALGQGPQFIFQYYREEENGRGNFPPRFSGLQFPNYSSELNVNALELDDSALYLCASTTGQEKQETQYFGPGTRLLVL.

CDR3 in DNA: TGTGCCAGCAGTGAGCCGGACAGGGGGAAACACGAGCAGTACTTC. It encodes CASSEPDRGKHEQYF. J is TRBJ2-7 and V is TRBV6-1; 10 positions agree with TRBD1. The V gene end was trimmed by 3 bases and the J gene end by 5 bases; junction bases not matched to a gene: 7. Looked up from germline, CDR1 is MNHNS and CDR2 is SASEGT. CDR3 length equals 15 residues.

The chain employs TRBV10-2 and TRBJ1-3; D gene unclear. V dropped 3 bases and J dropped 8 bases, with 14 bases sitting between them. Germline CDR1 is WSHSY and CDR2 is SAAADI. The CDR3 is 14 amino acids. CDR3: CASSEIVDWDTIYF. The CDR3 nucleotides are TGCGCCAGCAGTGAAATTGTGGACTGGGACACCATATATTTT.

The V call is TRBV7-9, the J call TRBJ1-1, with D unresolved. The V end lost 1 base, the J end lost 4 bases, and 10 bases lay between the germline ends. Germline V gene sequence: CDR1 SEHNR, CDR2 FQNEAQ (reference sequence). The CDR3 contains 14 residues. The chain's CDR3 is CASSLEPGGTEAFF. The CDR3 nucleotides read TGTGCCAGCAGCTTAGAACCGGGTGGCACTGAAGCTTTCTTT.

This sequence joins TRBV18 and TRBJ1-4; D remains ambiguous. The germline V and J ends were trimmed by 2 bases and 7 bases, with 11 bases remaining between them. In germline, CDR1 is KGHSH, CDR2 LQKENI. The CDR3 is 14 amino acids. The CDR3 sequence: CASSPTGEGEKLFF. CDR3 coding DNA: TGTGCCAGCTCACCAACCGGTGAGGGTGAAAAACTGTTTTTT. Drawing the rest from reference TRBV18 and TRBJ1-4, the complete variable domain is NAGVMQNPRHLVRRRGQEARLRCSPMKGHSHVYWYRQLPEEGLKFMVYLQKENIIDESGMPKERFSAEFPKEGPSILRIQQVVRGDSAAYFCASSPTGEGEKLFFGSGTQLSVL.

This clone was seen once. The rearrangement joins TRBV28 to TRBJ1-3; TRBD1 agrees at 7 bases. This CDR3 has 16 amino acids. The germline CDR1 and CDR2 sequences are MDHEN and SYDVKM. Unmatched junction bases numbered 13, after V lost 3 bases and J lost 8 bases. The DNA of the CDR3 is TGTGCCAGCAGTTTGGGGGACAGCTTTCGAGGGGACACCATATATTTT. Translating it yields CASSLGDSFRGDTIYF.